This T cell receptor (beta chain) emerged from a study of T cell responses to AZD1222 COVID-19 vaccine. Findings and limits, study-wide: Spike-specific TCR breadth and depth grew following two AZD1222 doses. AZD1222 recipients seropositive at baseline numbered only six or seven. None of the repertoires were sampled until the peak T cell response had passed. Females made up more of the donors, who were largely white British, and clonal diversity may have come out too low.

The CDR3 loop spans 16 amino acids. V was cut by 2 bases and J by 4 bases, with 17 bases left in between. CDR1 MNHEY and CDR2 SMNVEV come from the germline V gene (reference sequence). Generated by immunoSEQ multiplex PCR, the TCRdb table keeps only in-frame clones and is missing some. The top ten clones hold 9.5% of a sample with fewer than 150,000 clones, 70% to 90% of them seen once. This clone was detected once. Its antigen remains unknown. The TCR sequence derives from an adult who received the AZD1222 COVID-19 vaccine. This chain uses TRBV27 with TRBJ1-2, with TRBD1 as a possible D gene (5 bases). Sample: peripheral blood, taken 28 days after the second AZD1222 dose. Written as DNA, the CDR3 is TGTGCCAGCAGTTTAATTGGGGGGTCAGGAGTCTATGGCTACACCTTC. Protein product: CASSLIGGSGVYGYTF.